The clone carrying this T cell receptor (beta chain) came up a few times. What it binds is unknown. A universal primer binding site was introduced by template switching. The final cDNA contained unique molecular identifiers. MiXCR, applied by TCRdb to the 5' RACE reads, yields one record per CDR3 protein. The sample lists some 900,000 distinct CDR3 sequences; more than 9% were seen once. This record belongs to a study of identical twins. Overall study findings and caveats: Analyses of zero insertions could, in part, be confounded by invariant MAIT and iNKT cells. Instead of following the same donors, the conclusions were based on cross-sectional statistical analysis.

Germline V gives CDR1 SNHLY, CDR2 FYNNEI. The CDR3 length is 15 residues. The V end lost 4 bases, the J end lost 4 bases, and 11 bases lay between the germline ends. These data were likewise used in another study, on yellow fever vaccine responses in identical twins.

The chain links TRBV2 to TRBJ1-6; D is unclear. The sequenced sample was PBMCs. The receptor's source is a woman aged 18-30 years in good health. CDR3 in amino acids: CASSGGQDYNSPLHF. CDR3 DNA sequence: TGTGCCAGCAGTGGGGGTCAGGATTATAATTCACCCCTCCACTTT.